Below, 32 T cell receptor beta chains from the same sample are listed, as sequenced in a study of circulating and synovial CD4+ cells in juvenile arthritis. TCRdb keeps only in-frame clones here, not all; method: immunoSEQ multiplex PCR. The table lists about 33,000 clones, 90% to 95% of them singletons. Sequencing was carried out using CD4+ T cells from blood. The origin of the receptors is a human donor with juvenile idiopathic arthritis.

The rearrangement joins TRBV9 to TRBJ1-1, with D possibly being TRBD1 (6 bases). The V end lost 3 bases, the J end lost 2 bases, and 8 bases lay between the germline ends. Germline CDR1 SGDLS, CDR2 YYNGEE. The CDR3 length is 13 residues. CDR3 coding DNA: TGTGCCAGCAGCGCCAGGGGAAACACTGAAGCTTTCTTT. It yields the protein CASSARGNTEAFF.

The chain joins TRBV2 to TRBJ1-4; D is possibly TRBD1 (5 bases). CDR3 size: 12 residues. Trimming stripped 5 bases from V and 7 bases from J, with 8 bases between. Germline V gene lookup returns CDR1 SNHLY and CDR2 FYNNEI. The CDR3 spells CASSSGVEKLFF. The CDR3 nucleotides are TGTGCCAGCAGTTCGGGGGTTGAAAAACTGTTTTTT.

This clone was observed a single time. The chain uses TRBV5-1 and TRBJ2-7, with TRBD2 matching 8 bases. The CDR3 has 15 amino acids. Germline lookup yields CDR1 SGHRS and CDR2 YFSETQ. With 0 bases clipped from V and 2 bases from J, the junction kept 4 bases outside the gene matches. CDR3 protein: CASSLDWGLAYEQYF. For the CDR3, the DNA is TGCGCCAGCAGCTTGGACTGGGGACTAGCCTACGAGCAGTACTTC. Full variable domain (outside the CDR3, taken from reference TRBV5-1 and TRBJ2-7): KAGVTQTPRYLIKTRGQQVTLSCSPISGHRSVSWYQQTPGQGLQFLFEYFSETQRNKGNFPGRFSGRQFSNSRSEMNVSTLELGDSALYLCASSLDWGLAYEQYFGPGTRLTVT.

J is TRBJ2-4 and V is TRBV20-1; D gene unclear. Germline V lookup: CDR1 DFQATT, CDR2 SNEGSKA (reference sequence). CDR3 size: 11 residues. V was clipped by 4 bases and J by 6 bases, with 7 bases between them. In DNA, the CDR3 is TGCAGTGCTACCGCACTAAACATTCAGTACTTC. Residues: CSATALNIQYF.

The chain employs TRBV5-4 and TRBJ1-2; tentatively, D is TRBD1 (5 bases). Trimming pared 0 bases from V and 4 bases from J, leaving 10 bases between. Germline-derived CDR1 and CDR2 are SGHNT and YYREEE (reference sequence). The CDR3 totals 14 residues. The CDR3 region is CASSLGGEAYGYTF. DNA of the CDR3: TGTGCCAGCAGCTTGGGGGGCGAGGCCTATGGCTACACCTTC. Combining the CDR3 with reference TRBV5-4 and TRBJ1-2 gives the whole variable domain ETGVTQSPTHLIKTRGQQVTLRCSSQSGHNTVSWYQQALGQGPQFIFQYYREEENGRGNFPPRFSGLQFPNYSSELNVNALELDDSALYLCASSLGGEAYGYTFGSGTRLTVV.

The V and J genes are TRBV5-1 and TRBJ2-3; 10 bases map to TRBD2. The germline CDR1 and CDR2 sequences are SGHRS and YFSETQ. Trimming cost V 4 bases and J 2 bases; bases outside gene matches: 7. The CDR3 is 16 residues long. CDR3 coding DNA: TGCGCCAGCAGCCTAACGACTAGCGGGTTCACAGATACGCAGTATTTT. It yields the protein CASSLTTSGFTDTQYF.

V and J are TRBV6-5 and TRBJ2-7, with TRBD2 as a possible D gene (5 bases). The CDR3 has 13 residues. The germline V gene has CDR1 MNHEY and CDR2 SVGAGI. The ends were cut back, 8 bases at V and 1 base at J, with 12 bases in the middle. The CDR3 loop is CASAPWRSYEQYF. In nucleotides, the CDR3 is TGTGCCAGCGCCCCGTGGAGGTCCTACGAGCAGTACTTC.

There are a few counts of this clone. V is TRBV19 and J is TRBJ2-3; a weak D match, TRBD1 (5 bases). Germline CDR1 LNHDA, CDR2 SQIVND (reference sequence). CDR3 length equals 11 residues. V shed 8 bases and J shed 4 bases, with 7 bases lying between them. DNA for the CDR3: TGTGCCAGTTCCAGGGCAGATACGCAGTATTTT. Protein: CASSRADTQYF. The variable domain in full, with the rest retrieved from reference TRBV19 and TRBJ2-3, is DGGITQSPKYLFRKEGQNVTLSCEQNLNHDAMYWYRQDPGQGLRLIYYSQIVNDFQKGDIAEGYSVSREKKESFPLTVTSAQKNPTAFYLCASSRADTQYFGPGTRLTVL.

A single count supports this clone. This chain links TRBV19 with TRBJ2-7; perhaps TRBD1 as D (6 bases). The CDR3 totals 15 residues. Germline CDR1 reads LNHDA; CDR2 reads SQIVND (reference sequence). With 5 bases removed from V and 0 bases from J, the gap between germline ends came to 14 bases. The CDR3 nucleotides are TGTGCCAGTAGTGTACAGGGTAAAAGCTCCTACGAGCAGTACTTC. It specifies CASSVQGKSSYEQYF.

The chain uses TRBV4-1 and TRBJ1-5; the match to TRBD1 covers 8 bases. Unmatched junction bases numbered 3, after V lost 0 bases and J lost 5 bases. The CDR3 runs to 15 residues. Per germline, CDR1 MGHRA and CDR2 YSYEKL. The CDR3 loop reads CASSQDQTGDQPQHF. The CDR3 DNA reads as TGCGCCAGCAGCCAAGATCAGACAGGGGATCAGCCCCAGCATTTT.

The chain employs TRBV18 and TRBJ2-3, with 14 positions matching TRBD2. V trimming: 6 bases; J trimming: 1 base; junction bases outside the gene matches: 15. Germline V gene data show CDR1 as KGHSH and CDR2 as LQKENI. The CDR3 spans 20 residues. CDR3 sequence reads: CASSRYSGTSGSGGTDTQYF. The CDR3, as DNA: TGTGCCAGCTCTCGCTACTCCGGGACTAGCGGGAGCGGGGGCACAGATACGCAGTATTTT.

The J gene is TRBJ2-2, the V gene TRBV27, with D possibly being TRBD2 (6 bases). The V and J ends lost 3 bases and 8 bases respectively, with 19 bases between them. Per the germline V gene, CDR1 is MNHEY and CDR2 is SMNVEV (reference sequence). The CDR3 consists of 16 residues. The CDR3 DNA sequence: TGTGCCAGCAGTTTCAACCGACTAGGGCCCTCGGGGGAGCTGTTTTTT. Translation: CASSFNRLGPSGELFF.

The genes are TRBV21-1 and TRBJ1-3. TRBV21-1 is shown as a pseudogene. CDR3 length: 17 amino acids. The CDR3: CASSKGRSSHSGNTIYF. CDR3 bases: TGTGCCAGCAGCAAAGGGCGGAGCAGCCACTCTGGAAACACCATATATTTT.

V usage is TRBV5-6 and J usage is TRBJ2-1; 8 bases agree with TRBD2. The CDR3 is 15 amino acids. The germline CDR1 and CDR2 sequences are SGHDT and YYEEEE. After removal of 1 base from V and 6 bases from J, the junction contained 6 bases not matched to a gene. CDR3 sequence reads: CASSLSMAGGNEQFF. In nucleotides, the CDR3 is TGTGCCAGCAGCTTGAGTATGGCGGGAGGCAATGAGCAGTTCTTC.

The CDR3 sequence is CAWSVPGQGVWALHF. The DNA for the CDR3 is TGTGCCTGGAGTGTACCGGGACAGGGGGTGTGGGCCCTCCACTTT. The chain links TRBV30 to TRBJ1-6; 11 nucleotides align to TRBD1. The CDR3 contains 15 residues. The V segment lost 0 bases and the J segment 14 bases; nucleotides outside the gene matches: 9. Per germline, CDR1 GTSNPN and CDR2 SVGIG (reference sequence).

The rearrangement links TRBV7-2 to TRBJ2-3; 10 bases map to TRBD2. The CDR3 sequence is 16 residues long. After removal of 4 bases from V and 2 bases from J, the junction contained 6 bases not matched to a gene. CDR1 and CDR2 (germline): SGHTA, FQGNSA. DNA of the CDR3: TGTGCCAGCAGCTCCCAGCGGGGGGGCTCCACAGATACGCAGTATTTT. Translated: CASSSQRGGSTDTQYF.

This clone was found once. J is TRBJ1-1 and V is TRBV11-2; 8 nucleotides agree with TRBD1. Per the germline V gene, CDR1 is SGHAT and CDR2 is FQNNGV. The CDR3 spans 16 residues. The J segment lost 0 bases and the V segment lost 3 bases, leaving 6 bases of the junction unmatched. The CDR3 sequence: CASSFRTGNLNTEAFF. Written as DNA, the CDR3 is TGTGCCAGCAGCTTCCGGACAGGGAATTTGAACACTGAAGCTTTCTTT. The complete variable domain, with remaining parts taken from reference TRBV11-2 and TRBJ1-1, reads EAGVAQSPRYKIIEKRQSVAFWCNPISGHATLYWYQQILGQGPKLLIQFQNNGVVDDSQLPKDRFSAERLKGVDSTLKIQPAKLEDSAVYLCASSFRTGNLNTEAFFGQGTRLTVV.

V and J are TRBV19 and TRBJ1-1; 9 nucleotides agree with TRBD1. The V gene end was trimmed by 5 bases and the J gene end by 4 bases; junction bases not matched to a gene: 2. The CDR3 is made up of 13 amino acids. Germline V lookup: CDR1 LNHDA, CDR2 SQIVND (reference sequence). CDR3 nucleotide sequence: TGTGCCAGTAGTTCGACAGGGGGCACTGAAGCTTTCTTT. Protein: CASSSTGGTEAFF.

Remarks on this clone: This sample includes further DNA sequences coding for the same CDR3. The chain combines TRBV28 with TRBJ1-2, with 9 bases that match TRBD1. J was trimmed by 7 bases and V by 2 bases; bases with no gene match: 2. The CDR3 consists of 13 residues. Germline lookup yields CDR1 MDHEN and CDR2 SYDVKM. The CDR3 region is CASSLGTGTGYTF. The CDR3 DNA follows: TGTGCCAGCAGTTTAGGGACAGGGACTGGCTACACCTTC.

The chain recombines TRBV4-1 with TRBJ2-2, with TRBD2 matching 8 bases. Germline CDR1 is MGHRA and CDR2 is YSYEKL. V shed 5 bases and J 6 bases; nucleotides not matched to a gene: 11. The CDR3 loop spans 16 amino acids. The CDR3 bases are TGCGCCAGCAGCACCGGGACTAGAATTATCCCCGGGGAGCTGTTTTTT. Translated: CASSTGTRIIPGELFF.

The chain links TRBV27 to TRBJ1-2, with 9 bases identical to TRBD1. Germline CDR1 and CDR2: MNHEY and SMNVEV (reference sequence). CDR3 length: 17 residues. Trimming removed 5 bases from V and 2 bases from J; junction bases left unmatched: 12. Here the CDR3 reads CASSPHDRDRVNYGYTF. Here the CDR3 DNA reads TGTGCCAGCAGTCCTCACGACCGGGACAGGGTGAACTATGGCTACACCTTC.

This clone has a single count. Here the CDR3 reads CASSPRTGSTEAFF. The CDR3 coding sequence is TGTGCCAGCAGCCCCCGGACAGGATCGACTGAAGCTTTCTTT. The chain combines TRBV7-3 with TRBJ1-1; 7 bases align to TRBD1. Germline V gene sequence: CDR1 SGHTA, CDR2 FQGTGA. Germline trimming cut 5 bases from V and 5 bases from J; bases unmatched to any gene: 8. The CDR3 extends over 14 amino acids.

The count of this clone is one. J is TRBJ2-3 and V is TRBV10-3; tentatively, D is TRBD2 (6 bases). Trimming took 4 bases from V and 3 from J, leaving 8 bases between them. Germline V lookup: CDR1 ENHRY, CDR2 SYGVKD. The CDR3 consists of 13 residues. For the CDR3, the DNA is TGTGCCATCAGTGCGGGGGTAACAGATACGCAGTATTTT. Translating it yields CAISAGVTDTQYF.

The V and J genes are TRBV27 and TRBJ1-6; no firm D call. In germline, CDR1 is MNHEY, CDR2 SMNVEV (reference sequence). The V gene lost 5 bases and the J gene lost 4 bases, with 15 bases spanning the gap. This CDR3 is 16 amino acids long. The CDR3 protein is CASSLLGSGYNSPLHF. The CDR3 bases are TGTGCCAGCAGTCTCCTGGGCTCGGGGTATAATTCACCCCTCCACTTT.

This rearrangement joins TRBV28 to TRBJ2-1; D is unresolved. The ends were cut back, 7 bases at V and 4 bases at J, with 5 bases in the middle. Germline loops: CDR1 MDHEN, CDR2 SYDVKM. This CDR3 region has 11 residues. CDR3 nucleotide sequence: TGTGCCAGCATCCATTACAATGAGCAGTTCTTC. This sequence encodes CASIHYNEQFF.

The rearrangement links TRBV7-2 to TRBJ1-5; D is uncertain. Germline V lookup: CDR1 SGHTA, CDR2 FQGNSA. Trimming shortened V by 0 bases and J by 0 bases, and 15 bases separated the two germline ends. The CDR3 totals 18 residues. The CDR3 region is CASSLAEWAVYSNQPQHF. The CDR3 DNA sequence: TGTGCCAGCAGCTTAGCAGAGTGGGCAGTTTATAGCAATCAGCCCCAGCATTTT.

Worth noting for this clone: The sample has other DNA sequences that encode this CDR3 too. This chain joins TRBV28 and TRBJ1-6; 11 bases are shared with TRBD1. The CDR3 is made up of 16 amino acids. V shed 4 bases, J shed 9 bases, and the junction held 8 bases outside the gene matches. Germline loops: CDR1 MDHEN, CDR2 SYDVKM. The CDR3 sequence: CASSSSPGQGVSPLHF. In DNA, the CDR3 is TGTGCCAGCAGTTCCTCGCCGGGACAGGGGGTTTCACCCCTCCACTTT. The whole variable domain, remainder taken from reference TRBV28 and TRBJ1-6, is DVKVTQSSRYLVKRTGEKVFLECVQDMDHENMFWYRQDPGLGLRLIYFSYDVKMKEKGDIPEGYSVSREKKERFSLILESASTNQTSMYLCASSSSPGQGVSPLHFGNGTRLTVT.

The chain couples TRBV6-5 to TRBJ2-3; D is undetermined. V dropped 2 bases and J dropped 9 bases, with 15 bases sitting between them. Germline V gene sequence: CDR1 MNHEY, CDR2 SVGAGI. The CDR3 loop spans 14 amino acids. Written as DNA, the CDR3 is TGTGCCAGCAGTTACGGTGCGCAAGTTCCCACGCAGTATTTT. Amino acids: CASSYGAQVPTQYF.

The chain employs TRBV28 and TRBJ2-2; 7 bases agree with TRBD1. Germline V CDR1 and CDR2: MDHEN, SYDVKM. This CDR3 is built from 14 residues. V was clipped by 5 bases and J by 7 bases; unmatched bases: 7. The CDR3 is CASSVDRVGGELFF. CDR3 sequence (DNA): TGTGCCAGCAGTGTCGACAGGGTAGGCGGGGAGCTGTTTTTT.

The V call is TRBV19, the J call TRBJ1-1; no reliable D call. V lost 5 bases, J lost 1 base, and 8 bases lay in between. Germline V gene sequence: CDR1 LNHDA, CDR2 SQIVND (reference sequence). CDR3 length: 13 residues. CDR3 sequence: CASSLTANTEAFF. The DNA for the CDR3 is TGTGCCAGTAGTCTAACAGCGAACACTGAAGCTTTCTTT.

V is TRBV19 and J is TRBJ2-2; TRBD1 matches 8 bases. The junction had 7 bases not matched to a gene; V was cut back by 3 bases and J by 4 bases. The CDR3 extends over 16 amino acids. Germline V CDR1 and CDR2: LNHDA, SQIVND (reference sequence). CDR3 coding DNA: TGTGCCAGTAGTATGTGGACAGGGTACGGCACCGGGGAGCTGTTTTTT. Residues: CASSMWTGYGTGELFF.

This clone was found a few times. This sequence joins TRBV19 and TRBJ1-1; D is perhaps TRBD1 (5 bases). Germline V lookup: CDR1 LNHDA, CDR2 SQIVND (reference sequence). The ends were cut back, 7 bases at V and 2 bases at J, with 14 bases in the middle. The CDR3 contains 14 residues. CDR3 residues: CASKVTGLNTEAFF. CDR3 nucleotides: TGTGCCAGTAAGGTCACAGGATTAAACACTGAAGCTTTCTTT. The entire variable domain, with the rest obtained from reference TRBV19 and TRBJ1-1, is as follows: DGGITQSPKYLFRKEGQNVTLSCEQNLNHDAMYWYRQDPGQGLRLIYYSQIVNDFQKGDIAEGYSVSREKKESFPLTVTSAQKNPTAFYLCASKVTGLNTEAFFGQGTRLTVV.